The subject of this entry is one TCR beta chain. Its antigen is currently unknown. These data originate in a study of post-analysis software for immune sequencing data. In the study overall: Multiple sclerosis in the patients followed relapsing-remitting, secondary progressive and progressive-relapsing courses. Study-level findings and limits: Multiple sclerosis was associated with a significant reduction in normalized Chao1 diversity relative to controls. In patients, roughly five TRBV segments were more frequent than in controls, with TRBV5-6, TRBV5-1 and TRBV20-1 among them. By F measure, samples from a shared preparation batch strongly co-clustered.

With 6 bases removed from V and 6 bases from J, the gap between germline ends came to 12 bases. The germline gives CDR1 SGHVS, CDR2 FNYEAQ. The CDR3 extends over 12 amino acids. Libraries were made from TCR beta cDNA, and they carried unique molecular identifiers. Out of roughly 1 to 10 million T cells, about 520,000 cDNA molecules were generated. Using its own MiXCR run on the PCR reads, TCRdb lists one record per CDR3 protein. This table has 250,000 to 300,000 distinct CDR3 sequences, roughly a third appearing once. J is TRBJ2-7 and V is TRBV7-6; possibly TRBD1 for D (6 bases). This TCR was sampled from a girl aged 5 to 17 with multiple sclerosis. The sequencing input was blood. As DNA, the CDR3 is TGTGCCAGCAGTCCACAGGGAAGCGAGCAGTACTTC. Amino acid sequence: CASSPQGSEQYF.